This paragraph reports one TCR beta chain. Antigen unknown. This sample is drawn from a study of graft-versus-host responses after intestinal transplantation. Whole-study context: Isolated intestinal, liver-intestinal, or multivisceral transplants had been given to the recipients. Anti-thymocyte globulin induction, then tacrolimus and steroids for about three years, went to all recipients. The study, taken as a whole, reports: Clonal ratios of graft-versus-host to host-versus-graft in allografts were high for patients exhibiting graft-donor T cell macrochimerism. The marrow of recipients harbored GvH clones, and ileum or blood showed some of them first.

The V gene's germline CDR1 is MGHDK and CDR2 SYGVNS. The CDR3 is 14 amino acids. Trimming took 10 bases from V and 4 from J; bases not matched to a gene: 11. Libraries were prepared by immunoSEQ multiplex PCR; TCRdb keeps only in-frame clonotypes and omits some of them. This sample has tens of thousands of clones, with roughly 91% found just once. This sequence originates from a human donor who received an intestinal transplant. Sequencing was performed on unstimulated CD8+ T cells sorted from spleen or lymph node cells, taken before intestinal transplant. The rearrangement links TRBV25-1 to TRBJ2-7; 9 bases map to TRBD1. The CDR3 DNA is TGTGCCACCTCCCACGGGACAGGGCCGTACGAGCAGTACTTC. It yields the protein CATSHGTGPYEQYF.